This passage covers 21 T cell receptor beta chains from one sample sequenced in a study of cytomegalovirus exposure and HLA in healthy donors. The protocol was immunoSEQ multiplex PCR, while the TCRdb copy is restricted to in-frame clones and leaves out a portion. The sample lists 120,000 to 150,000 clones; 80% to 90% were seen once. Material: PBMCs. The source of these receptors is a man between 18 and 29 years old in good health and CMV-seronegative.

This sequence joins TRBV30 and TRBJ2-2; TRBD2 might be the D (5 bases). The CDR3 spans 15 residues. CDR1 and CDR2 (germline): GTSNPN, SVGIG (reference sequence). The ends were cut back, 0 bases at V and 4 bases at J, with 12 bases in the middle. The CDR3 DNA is TGTGCCTGGAGTGTATACAGCGGAGTCACCGGGGAGCTGTTTTTT. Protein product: CAWSVYSGVTGELFF.

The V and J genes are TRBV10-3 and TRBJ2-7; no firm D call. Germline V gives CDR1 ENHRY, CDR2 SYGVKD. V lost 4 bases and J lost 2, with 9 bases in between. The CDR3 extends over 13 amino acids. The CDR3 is CAISVQETYEQYF. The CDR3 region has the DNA TGTGCCATCAGTGTTCAGGAAACCTACGAGCAGTACTTC.

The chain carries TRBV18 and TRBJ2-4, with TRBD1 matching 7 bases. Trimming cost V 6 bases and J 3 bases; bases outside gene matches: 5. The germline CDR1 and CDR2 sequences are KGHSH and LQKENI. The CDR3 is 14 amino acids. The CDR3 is CASSPWDSKNIQYF. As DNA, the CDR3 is TGTGCCAGCTCCCCTTGGGACAGCAAAAACATTCAGTACTTC.

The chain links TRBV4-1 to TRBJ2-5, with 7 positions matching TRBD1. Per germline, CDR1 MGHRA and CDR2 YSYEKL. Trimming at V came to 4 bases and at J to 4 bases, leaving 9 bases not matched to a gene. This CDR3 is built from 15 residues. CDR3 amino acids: CASSLNRGGRETQYF. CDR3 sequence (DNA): TGCGCCAGCAGCCTAAACAGGGGCGGCAGAGAGACCCAGTACTTC.

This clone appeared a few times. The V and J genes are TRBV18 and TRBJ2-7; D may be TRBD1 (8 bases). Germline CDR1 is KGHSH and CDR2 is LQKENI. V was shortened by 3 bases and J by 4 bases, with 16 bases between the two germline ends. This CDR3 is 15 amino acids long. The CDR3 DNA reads TGTGCCAGCTCACCCGGGGGGACAGGTAAATACGAGCAGTACTTC. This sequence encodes CASSPGGTGKYEQYF. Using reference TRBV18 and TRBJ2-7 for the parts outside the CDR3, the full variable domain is NAGVMQNPRHLVRRRGQEARLRCSPMKGHSHVYWYRQLPEEGLKFMVYLQKENIIDESGMPKERFSAEFPKEGPSILRIQQVVRGDSAAYFCASSPGGTGKYEQYFGPGTRLTVT.

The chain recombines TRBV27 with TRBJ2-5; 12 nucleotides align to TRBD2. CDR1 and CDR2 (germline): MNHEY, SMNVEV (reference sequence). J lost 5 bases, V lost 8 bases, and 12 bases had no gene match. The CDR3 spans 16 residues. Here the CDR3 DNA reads TGTGCCAGCGCATCGAGTGGACTAGCGGGGAGGGAGACCCAGTACTTC. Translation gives CASASSGLAGRETQYF.

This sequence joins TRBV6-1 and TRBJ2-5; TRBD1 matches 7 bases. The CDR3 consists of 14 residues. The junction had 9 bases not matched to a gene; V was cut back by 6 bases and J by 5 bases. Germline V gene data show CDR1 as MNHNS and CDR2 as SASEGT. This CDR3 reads CASSVGQVLETQYF. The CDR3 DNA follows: TGTGCCAGCAGCGTCGGACAGGTCTTGGAGACCCAGTACTTC.

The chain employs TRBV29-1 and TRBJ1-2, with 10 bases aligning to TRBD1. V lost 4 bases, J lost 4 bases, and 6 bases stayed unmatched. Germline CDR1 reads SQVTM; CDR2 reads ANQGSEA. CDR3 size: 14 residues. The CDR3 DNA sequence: TGCAGCGTTGGACGGACAGGGGGAATCTATGGCTACACCTTC. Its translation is CSVGRTGGIYGYTF.

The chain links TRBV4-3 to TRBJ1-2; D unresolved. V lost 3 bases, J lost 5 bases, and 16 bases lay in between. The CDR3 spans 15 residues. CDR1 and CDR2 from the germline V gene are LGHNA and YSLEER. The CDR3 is CASSQSEGSLYGYTF. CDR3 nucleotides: TGCGCCAGCAGCCAGAGCGAAGGGAGTCTGTATGGCTACACCTTC.

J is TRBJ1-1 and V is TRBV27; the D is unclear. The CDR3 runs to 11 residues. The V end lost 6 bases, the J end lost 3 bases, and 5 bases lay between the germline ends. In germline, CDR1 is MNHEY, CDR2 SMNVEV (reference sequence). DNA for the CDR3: TGTGCCAGCAGGACATACACTGAAGCTTTCTTT. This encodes CASRTYTEAFF.

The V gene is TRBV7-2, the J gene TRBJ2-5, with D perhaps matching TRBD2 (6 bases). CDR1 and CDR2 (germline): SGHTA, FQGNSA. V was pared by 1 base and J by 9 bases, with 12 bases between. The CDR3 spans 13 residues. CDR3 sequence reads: CASSLERSGAQYF. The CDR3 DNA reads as TGTGCCAGCAGCTTAGAGCGGTCGGGAGCCCAGTACTTC.

In DNA form, the CDR3 reads TGCAGCGTTGAAGACAGGGGGCTCACCGACTACGAGCAGTACTTC. This sequence encodes CSVEDRGLTDYEQYF. The rearrangement joins TRBV29-1 to TRBJ2-7, with 8 positions matching TRBD1. Trimming cost V 0 bases and J 3 bases; bases outside gene matches: 7. CDR3 length equals 15 residues. The V gene's germline CDR1 is SQVTM and CDR2 ANQGSEA.

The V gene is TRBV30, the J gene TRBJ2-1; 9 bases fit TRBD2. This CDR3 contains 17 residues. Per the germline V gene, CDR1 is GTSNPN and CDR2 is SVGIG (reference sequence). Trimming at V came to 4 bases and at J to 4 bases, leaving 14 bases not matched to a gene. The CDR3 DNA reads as TGTGCCTGGACCCGACCCGGCGTAGCGGGGGCGTACAATGAGCAGTTCTTC. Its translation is CAWTRPGVAGAYNEQFF.

CDR3 nucleotides: TGTGCCTGGAGTGCGGGGGTCCGGCAGTACTTC. Protein: CAWSAGVRQYF. The gene calls are TRBV30 and TRBJ2-7; tentatively, D is TRBD2 (6 bases). Trimming pared 1 base from V and 9 bases from J, leaving 10 bases between. The CDR3 sequence is 11 residues long. Germline V lookup: CDR1 GTSNPN, CDR2 SVGIG (reference sequence).

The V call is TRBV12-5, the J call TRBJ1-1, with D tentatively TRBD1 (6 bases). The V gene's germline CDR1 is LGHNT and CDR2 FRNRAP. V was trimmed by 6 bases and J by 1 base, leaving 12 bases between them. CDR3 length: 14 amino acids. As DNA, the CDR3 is TGTGCTAGTGGATATGGGACACCGAACACTGAAGCTTTCTTT. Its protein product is CASGYGTPNTEAFF.

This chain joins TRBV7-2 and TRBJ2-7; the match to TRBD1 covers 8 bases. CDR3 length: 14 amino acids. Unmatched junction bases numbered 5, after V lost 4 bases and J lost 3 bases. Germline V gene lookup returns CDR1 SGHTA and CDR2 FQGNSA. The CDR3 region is CASSSPGQVYEQYF. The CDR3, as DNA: TGTGCCAGCAGCTCCCCGGGACAGGTCTACGAGCAGTACTTC.

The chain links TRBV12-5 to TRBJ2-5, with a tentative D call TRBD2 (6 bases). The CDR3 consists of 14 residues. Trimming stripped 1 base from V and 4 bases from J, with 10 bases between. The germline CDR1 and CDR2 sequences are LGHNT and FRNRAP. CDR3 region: CASGLGGAGETQYF. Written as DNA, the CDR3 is TGTGCTAGTGGTTTGGGGGGAGCGGGAGAGACCCAGTACTTC.

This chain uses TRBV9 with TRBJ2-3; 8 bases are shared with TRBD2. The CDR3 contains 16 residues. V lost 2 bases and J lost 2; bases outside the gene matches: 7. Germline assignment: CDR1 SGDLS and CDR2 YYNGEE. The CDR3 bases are TGTGCCAGCAGCGTGCGGGGGGACCCAAACACAGATACGCAGTATTTT. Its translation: CASSVRGDPNTDTQYF.

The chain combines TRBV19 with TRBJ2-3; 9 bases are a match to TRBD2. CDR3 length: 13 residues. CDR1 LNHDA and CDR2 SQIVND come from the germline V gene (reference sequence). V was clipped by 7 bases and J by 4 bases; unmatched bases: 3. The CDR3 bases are TGTGCCAGTAAGGTAGCGGGGGCAGATACGCAGTATTTT. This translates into CASKVAGADTQYF.

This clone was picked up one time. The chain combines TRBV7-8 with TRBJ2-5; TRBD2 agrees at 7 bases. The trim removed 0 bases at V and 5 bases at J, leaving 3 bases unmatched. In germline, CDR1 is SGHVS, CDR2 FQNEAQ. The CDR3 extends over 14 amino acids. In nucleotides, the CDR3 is TGTGCCAGCAGCTTAGCAGGGACTATCGAGACCCAGTACTTC. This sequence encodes CASSLAGTIETQYF.

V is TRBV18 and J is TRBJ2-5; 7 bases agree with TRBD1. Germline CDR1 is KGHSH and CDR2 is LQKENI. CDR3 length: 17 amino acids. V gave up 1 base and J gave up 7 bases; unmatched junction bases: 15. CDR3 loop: CASSPLDFDGAGGTQYF. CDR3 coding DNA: TGTGCCAGCTCACCACTCGACTTCGACGGGGCAGGGGGGACCCAGTACTTC. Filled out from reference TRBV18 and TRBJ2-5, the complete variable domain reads NAGVMQNPRHLVRRRGQEARLRCSPMKGHSHVYWYRQLPEEGLKFMVYLQKENIIDESGMPKERFSAEFPKEGPSILRIQQVVRGDSAAYFCASSPLDFDGAGGTQYFGPGTRLLVL.